This passage covers 15 T cell receptor beta chains from one sample sequenced in a study of T-cell reconstitution after alpha-beta-depleted transplantation in children. For TCRbeta, the library was prepared with unique molecular identifiers. TCRdb re-analysed the PCR reads in MiXCR, keeping a single row per CDR3 protein. The repertoire includes 600,000 to 700,000 distinct CDR3 sequences, around 13% of them detected once, and around 0.8% sits in the top ten. The sequencing here drew on PBMCs, taken before TCRalphabeta/CD19-depleted stem cell transplant. The receptors here all came from a girl aged 2 to 10 with congenital amegakaryocytic thrombocytopenia, due to receive a stem cell transplant.

This clonotype was seen repeatedly, ten times or more. CDR3 nucleotide sequence: TGCGCCAGCAGCTTGGACGCGGCCCAGCCCTACGAGCAGTACTTC. It is translated as CASSLDAAQPYEQYF. The chain recombines TRBV5-1 with TRBJ2-7; D call uncertain. Germline V CDR1 and CDR2: SGHRS, YFSETQ. The CDR3 spans 15 residues. The V gene lost 0 bases and the J gene lost 2 bases, with 12 bases spanning the gap.

This clonotype has ten or more counts. CDR3 nucleotides: TGTGCCAGCAGCCCCCTTGGGTCCTACGAGCAGTACTTC. Protein: CASSPLGSYEQYF. The chain is built from TRBV12-3 or TRBV12-4 and TRBJ2-7; D is unresolved. CDR3 length: 13 residues. V was pared by 6 bases and J by 1 base, with 10 bases between.

There are a few counts of this clonotype. The gene calls are TRBV7-9 and TRBJ2-3; the D gene could be TRBD1 or TRBD2 (6 bases each). Trimming shortened V by 3 bases and J by 6 bases, and 19 bases separated the two germline ends. This CDR3 comprises 16 residues. Germline assignment: CDR1 SEHNR and CDR2 FQNEAQ (reference sequence). DNA of the CDR3: TGTGCCAGCAGCTTTACGGTCTTGGGGGGCTCGGATACGCAGTATTTT. Residues: CASSFTVLGGSDTQYF.

This clonotype was counted at least ten times. V usage is TRBV12-3 or TRBV12-4 and J usage is TRBJ2-3; TRBD2 agrees at 14 bases. Trimming cost V 5 bases and J 2 bases; bases outside gene matches: 6. The CDR3 runs to 17 residues. The CDR3 spells CASSRLAGGSSTDTQYF. DNA for the CDR3: TGTGCCAGCAGTCGACTAGCGGGAGGGAGTTCCACAGATACGCAGTATTTT.

In its sample, this clonotype was seen many times. The chain links TRBV20-1 to TRBJ2-3, with D hard to call. With 0 bases removed from V and 4 bases from J, the gap between germline ends came to 8 bases. This CDR3 has 13 residues. The V gene's germline CDR1 is DFQATT and CDR2 SNEGSKA (reference sequence). For the CDR3, the DNA is TGCAGTGCTAGAGATTGGGTAGCAGATACGCAGTATTTT. Protein sequence: CSARDWVADTQYF.

This clonotype was recorded many times. J is TRBJ2-5 and V is TRBV5-1; 14 bases are a match to TRBD2. The junction had 4 bases not matched to a gene; V was cut back by 7 bases and J by 5 bases. Germline V gives CDR1 SGHRS, CDR2 YFSETQ. This CDR3 spans 14 amino acids. DNA of the CDR3: TGCGCCAGCGCGGGACTAGCGGGAGTTGAGACCCAGTACTTC. It yields the protein CASAGLAGVETQYF.

This clonotype was detected only a few times. V usage is TRBV12-3 or TRBV12-4 and J usage is TRBJ2-1; 12 positions agree with TRBD1. V gave up 7 bases and J gave up 0 bases; unmatched junction bases: 10. This CDR3 region has 18 residues. The CDR3 coding sequence is TGTGCCAGCACGGGGGGACAGGGGGCTCGGAGCTCCTACAATGAGCAGTTCTTC. This sequence encodes CASTGGQGARSSYNEQFF.

This clonotype was seen at least ten times. V usage is TRBV5-1 and J usage is TRBJ2-1, with D perhaps TRBD2 (6 bases). From germline, CDR1 is SGHRS and CDR2 YFSETQ. V was shortened by 3 bases and J by 0 bases, with 16 bases between the two germline ends. CDR3 length: 17 amino acids. The CDR3 is CASSSLLASSSYNEQFF. The DNA of the CDR3 is TGCGCCAGCAGCTCTCTCCTAGCGTCAAGCTCCTACAATGAGCAGTTCTTC.

There are a few counts of this clonotype. V is TRBV7-9 and J is TRBJ2-7, with 7 bases that match TRBD1. Looked up from germline, CDR1 is SEHNR and CDR2 is FQNEAQ (reference sequence). The CDR3 extends over 15 amino acids. The trim removed 1 base at V and 2 bases at J, leaving 5 bases unmatched. In DNA form, the CDR3 reads TGTGCCAGCAGCTTAGTTCGACAGGGCACCTACGAGCAGTACTTC. It is translated as CASSLVRQGTYEQYF.

This clonotype was observed at least ten times. This chain links TRBV20-1 with TRBJ2-4; D assignment may be TRBD1 or TRBD2 (7 bases each). CDR3 length: 15 amino acids. Trimming took off 6 bases at V and 1 base at J, with 16 bases between the two ends. Germline V lookup: CDR1 DFQATT, CDR2 SNEGSKA (reference sequence). The CDR3 nucleotides are TGCAGTGCCTTGCAGGGGGGGTGGGCCAAAAACATTCAGTACTTC. It translates to CSALQGGWAKNIQYF.

This clonotype was picked up one time. The V and J genes are TRBV2 and TRBJ2-7; TRBD1 matches at 10 bases. The V gene's germline CDR1 is SNHLY and CDR2 FYNNEI. The CDR3 is 13 amino acids. V shed 8 bases and J 5 bases; nucleotides not matched to a gene: 6. This CDR3 reads CASFGTGDDEQYF. The CDR3 region has the DNA TGTGCCAGCTTCGGGACAGGGGACGACGAGCAGTACTTC.

In its sample, this clonotype was seen a few times. This chain uses TRBV5-1 with TRBJ2-3; D ambiguous. Trimming removed 4 bases at V and 6 bases at J, with 24 bases between. Germline-derived CDR1 and CDR2 are SGHRS and YFSETQ. This CDR3 spans 17 amino acids. CDR3 nucleotide sequence: TGCGCCAGCAGCCCACGACAAGCGCTCAGCGACCCGGATACGCAGTATTTT. It encodes CASSPRQALSDPDTQYF.

The chain is built from TRBV30 and TRBJ2-1, with a tentative D call TRBD2 (5 bases). Germline CDR1 GTSNPN, CDR2 SVGIG (reference sequence). Trimming took off 4 bases at V and 6 bases at J, with 10 bases between the two ends. The CDR3 totals 12 residues. The CDR3 sequence: CAWNPSGNEQFF. In nucleotides, the CDR3 is TGTGCCTGGAACCCCAGCGGCAATGAGCAGTTCTTC. Supplemented by reference TRBV30 and TRBJ2-1, the full variable domain reads SQTIHQWPATLVQPVGSPLSLECTVEGTSNPNLYWYRQAAGRGLQLLFYSVGIGQISSEVPQNLSASRPQDRQFILSSKKLLLSDSGFYLCAWNPSGNEQFFGPGTRLTVL.

A remark on this clonotype: Since a much larger clone is just one base distant, this may be a read error. The chain employs TRBV5-1 and TRBJ1-2; no reliable D call. Germline CDR1 SGHRS, CDR2 YFSETQ. This CDR3 region has 14 residues. Here the CDR3 reads CAGSLEGNNYGYTF. In DNA form, the CDR3 reads TGCGCCGGCAGCTTGGAGGGCAACAACTATGGCTACACCTTC.

The chain carries TRBV5-1 and TRBJ1-1, with D unresolved. Between the trimmed V and J ends, which lost 0 bases and 7 bases, there was a span of 13 bases. Germline values: CDR1 SGHRS, CDR2 YFSETQ. The CDR3 extends over 14 amino acids. The chain's CDR3 is CASSLGGGIGEAFF. In DNA form, the CDR3 reads TGCGCCAGCAGCTTGGGAGGCGGGATTGGTGAAGCTTTCTTT.